One and the same sample provided the 19 T cell receptor beta chains below, sequenced in a study of T cell changes during pregnancy in multiple sclerosis (dated by TCRdb to the late 2010s). The library was generated by the immunoSEQ multiplex PCR assay. TCRdb mirrors the immuneACCESS table, restricted to in-frame sequences. Some clones are absent from its copies; in checked studies, under half trace to an unresolved V gene, and the reason for the others is unknown. Here the sample has more than 50,000 clones; 91% occur a single time. The ten largest clones capture 0.95% to 1.5% of the sample. The sample consisted of peripheral blood, taken after pregnancy. These receptors all stem from a female donor in good health, enrolled as a control in a pregnancy study.

The gene calls are TRBV6-6 and TRBJ1-2, with 8 positions matching TRBD1. V was pared by 4 bases and J by 5 bases, with 6 bases of the junction left unmatched. Germline CDR1 reads MNHNY; CDR2 reads SVGAGI (reference sequence). The CDR3 consists of 14 residues. The CDR3 protein is CASSSTGQAYGYTF. CDR3 bases: TGTGCCAGCAGTTCGACGGGACAGGCTTATGGCTACACCTTC.

This CDR3 reads CASSYSPYEQYF. CDR3 in DNA: TGTGCCAGCAGTTACTCGCCCTACGAGCAGTACTTC. The V and J genes are TRBV6-5 and TRBJ2-5; D unresolved. TRBJ2-7 matches the DNA end more closely, so the J call is doubtful. This CDR3 region has 12 residues. Looked up from germline, CDR1 is MNHEY and CDR2 is SVGAGI.

On this clone itself: Other nucleotide sequences in the sample specify the same CDR3. This chain links TRBV11-2 with TRBJ1-5; D possibly corresponds to TRBD1 (6 bases). In germline, CDR1 is SGHAT, CDR2 FQNNGV. The CDR3 has 14 residues. Trimming pared 1 base from V and 7 bases from J, leaving 11 bases between. The CDR3 protein is CASSLAAGDQPQHF. The CDR3 region has the DNA TGTGCCAGCAGCTTAGCGGCAGGGGACCAGCCCCAGCATTTT.

The chain couples TRBV19 to TRBJ2-1; 11 positions match TRBD2. The CDR3 extends over 16 amino acids. Trimming removed 9 bases from V and 3 bases from J; junction bases left unmatched: 10. Germline CDR1 is LNHDA and CDR2 is SQIVND (reference sequence). As DNA, the CDR3 is TGTGCCAGCCTAAACGGGGGGACTAGCGGCTACAATGAGCAGTTCTTC. Its protein product is CASLNGGTSGYNEQFF.

The chain employs TRBV6-5 and TRBJ1-2, with a tentative D call TRBD1 (5 bases). Trimming stripped 4 bases from V and 8 bases from J, with 20 bases between. CDR1 and CDR2 (germline): MNHEY, SVGAGI. The CDR3 has 15 amino acids. The CDR3 protein is CASSSLGGSRGGYTF. The CDR3, as DNA: TGTGCCAGCAGTTCCCTCGGGGGTAGCCGCGGGGGCTACACCTTC.

V gene TRBV18 combines with J gene TRBJ1-3; D not resolved. The CDR3 has 16 amino acids. The germline gives CDR1 KGHSH, CDR2 LQKENI. Between the trimmed V and J ends, which lost 1 base and 3 bases, there was a span of 13 bases. The CDR3 reads CASSPRAEGSGNTIYF. DNA of the CDR3: TGTGCCAGCTCACCACGGGCCGAGGGTAGTGGAAACACCATATATTTT.

This clone was counted a single time. The rearrangement joins TRBV6-6 to TRBJ1-4; the D is unclear. Trimming stripped 4 bases from V and 4 bases from J, with 10 bases between. The CDR3 consists of 14 residues. Germline CDR1 MNHNY, CDR2 SVGAGI (reference sequence). The CDR3 DNA follows: TGTGCCAGCAGTTCGACTTCTCTTAATGAAAAACTGTTTTTT. This codes for CASSSTSLNEKLFF.

The genes are TRBV4-2 and TRBJ1-2, with D possibly being TRBD1 (5 bases). Germline values: CDR1 LGHNA, CDR2 YNFKEQ. This CDR3 region has 15 residues. V lost 6 bases, J lost 2 bases, and 16 bases lay in between. CDR3 in amino acids: CASSPPDIQNYGYTF. The CDR3 bases are TGTGCCAGCAGTCCCCCGGACATACAGAACTATGGCTACACCTTC.

The chain employs TRBV19 and TRBJ2-7, with D possibly matching TRBD2 (5 bases). This CDR3 contains 12 residues. Germline V gene data show CDR1 as LNHDA and CDR2 as SQIVND (reference sequence). V was cut by 6 bases and J by 6 bases, with 12 bases left in between. In nucleotides, the CDR3 is TGTGCCAGTAGCCTTGAAGGAGGCGAGCAGTACTTC. Encoded protein: CASSLEGGEQYF. Combining the CDR3 with reference TRBV19 and TRBJ2-7 gives the whole variable domain DGGITQSPKYLFRKEGQNVTLSCEQNLNHDAMYWYRQDPGQGLRLIYYSQIVNDFQKGDIAEGYSVSREKKESFPLTVTSAQKNPTAFYLCASSLEGGEQYFGPGTRLTVT.

V gene TRBV25-1 combines with J gene TRBJ2-5; tentatively, D is TRBD2 (7 bases). CDR1 MGHDK and CDR2 SYGVNS come from the germline V gene. Trimming removed 8 bases at V and 5 bases at J, with 18 bases between. The CDR3 is 14 residues long. The CDR3 sequence is CASVPRGGVETQYF. Here the CDR3 DNA reads TGTGCCAGCGTGCCGAGGGGGGGGGTGGAGACCCAGTACTTC.

The chain combines TRBV6-1 with TRBJ2-1; tentative D call: TRBD2 (7 bases). The V end lost 4 bases, the J end lost 8 bases, and 12 bases lay between the germline ends. The CDR3 is made up of 13 amino acids. Germline CDR1 is MNHNS and CDR2 is SASEGT. The CDR3 is CASSVGGLDEQFF. In DNA, the CDR3 is TGTGCCAGCAGTGTCGGGGGGCTGGATGAGCAGTTCTTC.

The chain combines TRBV7-9 with TRBJ2-7, with 11 nucleotides matching TRBD1. The V and J ends lost 1 base and 2 bases, in that order; junction bases with no gene match: 4. CDR1 SEHNR and CDR2 FQNEAQ come from the germline V gene (reference sequence). This CDR3 has 16 residues. CDR3 bases: TGTGCCAGCAGCTTAGAGCCGGGACAGGGGGCCTACGAGCAGTACTTC. Protein: CASSLEPGQGAYEQYF.

This clone has only one observation. The chain recombines TRBV5-6 with TRBJ1-4, with D hard to call. Trimming removed 0 bases at V and 0 bases at J, with 6 bases between. The CDR3 spans 15 residues. CDR1 SGHDT and CDR2 YYEEEE come from the germline V gene. The chain's CDR3 is CASSLGRTTNEKLFF. The CDR3 DNA follows: TGTGCCAGCAGCTTGGGCAGAACAACTAATGAAAAACTGTTTTTT.

The rearrangement uses TRBV4-2 and TRBJ2-7; TRBD1 might be the D (6 bases). This CDR3 is 16 amino acids long. Trimming cost V 0 bases and J 7 bases, with 19 bases left between them. Per germline, CDR1 LGHNA and CDR2 YNFKEQ. The DNA of the CDR3 is TGTGCCAGCAGCCAAGAGTTCGCCGAACAGGGTTTTGAGCAGTACTTC. Encoded protein: CASSQEFAEQGFEQYF.

The chain joins TRBV27 to TRBJ1-4; 9 positions match TRBD1. The CDR3 is 15 residues long. CDR1 is MNHEY, CDR2 SMNVEV, per germline (reference sequence). Trimming took 8 bases from V and 4 from J; bases not matched to a gene: 8. CDR3 protein: CASRDWGQGNEKLFF. In DNA form, the CDR3 reads TGTGCCAGCCGGGACTGGGGACAGGGTAATGAAAAACTGTTTTTT.

The chain couples TRBV5-3 to TRBJ2-3; a weak D match, TRBD2 (5 bases). TRBV5-3 has ORF status, its function being uncertain. The V and J ends lost 0 bases and 0 bases respectively, with 11 bases between them. The CDR3 consists of 16 residues. The CDR3 loop is CARSLAFGSSTDTQYF. The CDR3 DNA is TGTGCCAGAAGCTTGGCCTTTGGGAGTAGCACAGATACGCAGTATTTT.

This chain links TRBV19 with TRBJ1-1; no reliable D call. V lost 7 bases to trimming and J lost 0 bases, with 12 bases between them. This CDR3 has 14 amino acids. CDR1 is LNHDA and CDR2 is SQIVND in the germline V gene (reference sequence). The CDR3 region has the DNA TGTGCCAGTACCCCCACTGTGATGAACACTGAAGCTTTCTTT. This gives the protein CASTPTVMNTEAFF.

CDR3 in DNA: TGTGCCAGCAGCCACCTCAGCGACGGTGAGGCGTACAATGAGCAGTTCTTC. It translates to CASSHLSDGEAYNEQFF. The rearrangement links TRBV4-2 to TRBJ2-1; D call uncertain. This CDR3 contains 17 residues. Trimming stripped 3 bases from V and 4 bases from J, with 19 bases between. CDR1 is LGHNA, CDR2 YNFKEQ, per germline.

The V gene is TRBV27, the J gene TRBJ2-5, with D tentatively TRBD1 (6 bases). This CDR3 has 13 residues. V lost 5 bases, J lost 1 base, and 8 bases lay in between. Germline V CDR1 and CDR2: MNHEY, SMNVEV (reference sequence). The CDR3 reads CASSRTAQETQYF. The CDR3 region has the DNA TGTGCCAGCAGTAGGACAGCCCAAGAGACCCAGTACTTC.